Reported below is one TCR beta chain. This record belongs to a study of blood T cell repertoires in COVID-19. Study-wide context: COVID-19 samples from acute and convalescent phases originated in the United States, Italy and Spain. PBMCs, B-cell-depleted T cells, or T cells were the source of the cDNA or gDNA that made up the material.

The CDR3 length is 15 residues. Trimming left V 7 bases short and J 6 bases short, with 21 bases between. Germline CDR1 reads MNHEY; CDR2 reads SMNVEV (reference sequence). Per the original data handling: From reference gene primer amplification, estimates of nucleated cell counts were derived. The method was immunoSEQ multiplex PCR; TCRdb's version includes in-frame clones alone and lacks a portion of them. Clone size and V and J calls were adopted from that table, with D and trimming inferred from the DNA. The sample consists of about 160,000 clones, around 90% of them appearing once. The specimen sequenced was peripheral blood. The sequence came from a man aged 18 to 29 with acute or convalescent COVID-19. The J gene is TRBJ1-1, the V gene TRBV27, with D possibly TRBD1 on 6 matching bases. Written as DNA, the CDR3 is TGTGCCAGCACTTACTATTCAGGGGCGGTGTCTGAAGCTTTCTTT. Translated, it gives CASTYYSGAVSEAFF.